These 32 T cell receptor beta chains share one sample of origin, sequenced in a study of cytomegalovirus exposure and HLA in healthy donors. It was with 60 Vbeta and 13 Jbeta primers that the PCR ran. The table came from immunoSEQ multiplex PCR; TCRdb's copy has only in-frame clones and leaves some out. This sample has 150,000 to 200,000 clones, with 75% to 85% found just once. The sequenced material came from PBMCs. These receptors all stem from a woman under 30 in good health and CMV-seronegative.

This chain links TRBV5-8 with TRBJ2-5; 8 positions match TRBD2. V shed 1 base, J shed 4 bases, and the junction held 9 bases outside the gene matches. The CDR3 sequence is 16 residues long. Germline CDR1 SGHTS, CDR2 YDEGEE. CDR3 sequence (DNA): TGTGCCAGCAGCTTGTCAGGGTCGAGCGGGGGAGAGACCCAGTACTTC. Translated, it gives CASSLSGSSGGETQYF.

This chain links TRBV21-1 with TRBJ2-2; the DNA was not used to check the table's D call, TRBD2. TRBV21-1 is assigned pseudogene status. The CDR3 extends over 23 amino acids. In DNA, the CDR3 is TGTGCCAGCAGCAAAGAGGGTTGGTGGGCAGCCCCTAGCCCCCAAAAGACTTACGGGGAGCTGTTTTTT. Translated: CASSKEGWWAAPSPQKTYGELFF.

This chain uses TRBV9 with TRBJ2-2, with 11 positions matching TRBD2. The CDR3 contains 15 residues. Germline V gives CDR1 SGDLS, CDR2 YYNGEE. Losses at the gene ends were 7 bases for V and 5 bases for J; bases not matched to a gene: 7. The CDR3 protein is CASGLAGGVTGELFF. The CDR3 DNA is TGTGCCAGCGGTCTAGCGGGAGGTGTGACCGGGGAGCTGTTTTTT.

The rearrangement joins TRBV21-1 to TRBJ2-7; the table assigns TRBD2, which was not confirmed against the DNA. TRBV21-1 is a known pseudogene. The CDR3 is 16 amino acids. In nucleotides, the CDR3 is TGTGCCAGCAGCAAAGTTCCAGCGGGAGTTCACTACGAGCAGTACTTC. This gives the protein CASSKVPAGVHYEQYF.

This clone was observed a single time. J is TRBJ2-7 and V is TRBV27; 9 bases map to TRBD2. V was pared by 4 bases and J by 4 bases, with 8 bases of the junction left unmatched. This CDR3 comprises 15 residues. Germline V CDR1 and CDR2: MNHEY, SMNVEV (reference sequence). The CDR3 DNA reads as TGTGCCAGCAGTTACCAGGGCGGGGGGGCTTACGAGCAGTACTTC. Translated: CASSYQGGGAYEQYF.

This clone has just a few counts. CDR3 sequence: CASSQGGSRIMNTEAFF. CDR3 nucleotides: TGTGCCAGCAGCCAGGGGGGATCCCGCATCATGAACACTGAAGCTTTCTTT. The chain uses TRBV4-2 and TRBJ1-1, with TRBD1 as a possible D gene (5 bases). V lost 3 bases, J lost 0 bases, and 17 bases lay in between. CDR3 length equals 17 residues. Germline V CDR1 and CDR2: LGHNA, YNFKEQ.

The J gene is TRBJ2-7, the V gene TRBV6-5; 9 bases match TRBD1. The V segment lost 2 bases and the J segment 4 bases; nucleotides outside the gene matches: 6. Germline CDR1 MNHEY, CDR2 SVGAGI. The CDR3 length is 15 residues. The CDR3 sequence: CASSYTLGQGYEQYF. The CDR3, as DNA: TGTGCCAGCAGTTACACTCTCGGACAGGGGTACGAGCAGTACTTC.

The chain joins TRBV5-4 to TRBJ2-2; D is uncertain. The germline gives CDR1 SGHNT, CDR2 YYREEE (reference sequence). The CDR3 sequence is 13 residues long. V lost 3 bases and J lost 1, with 4 bases in between. CDR3 protein: CASSSGNTGELFF. The CDR3 bases are TGTGCCAGCAGCTCGGGGAACACCGGGGAGCTGTTTTTT.

CDR3 amino acids: CASSLEGGLIQETQYF. DNA of the CDR3: TGCGCCAGCAGCTTGGAGGGAGGTCTCATCCAAGAGACCCAGTACTTC. The V and J genes are TRBV5-1 and TRBJ2-5; D is possibly TRBD2 (6 bases). Looked up from germline, CDR1 is SGHRS and CDR2 is YFSETQ. V was clipped by 0 bases and J by 1 base, with 13 bases between them. The CDR3 runs 16 residues.

The rearrangement links TRBV5-1 to TRBJ2-1, with 13 bases lining up with TRBD2. The CDR3 covers 19 residues. Germline lookup yields CDR1 SGHRS and CDR2 YFSETQ. The V segment lost 1 base and the J segment 0 bases; nucleotides outside the gene matches: 7. CDR3 sequence (DNA): TGCGCCAGCAGCTTGACTAGCGGGAGGGCAACTAGCTCCTACAATGAGCAGTTCTTC. Encoded protein: CASSLTSGRATSSYNEQFF.

The V gene is TRBV6-6, the J gene TRBJ1-6, with unresolved D. V lost 6 bases, J lost 7 bases, and 4 bases lay in between. Germline values: CDR1 MNHNY, CDR2 SVGAGI (reference sequence). The CDR3 length is 11 residues. The CDR3 spells CASRSNSPLHF. CDR3 nucleotide sequence: TGTGCCAGCAGGTCGAATTCACCCCTCCACTTT.

The V gene is TRBV18, the J gene TRBJ1-5, with D maybe TRBD1 (6 bases). Per germline, CDR1 KGHSH and CDR2 LQKENI. V was shortened by 3 bases and J by 3 bases, with 12 bases between the two germline ends. The CDR3 totals 15 residues. CDR3 region: CASSPQTGFNQPQHF. CDR3 sequence (DNA): TGTGCCAGCTCACCCCAGACAGGCTTCAATCAGCCCCAGCATTTT.

The rearrangement uses TRBV16 and TRBJ1-1; D is perhaps TRBD1 (5 bases). Germline CDR1 KGHSY, CDR2 FQNENV. Trimming left V 0 bases short and J 8 bases short, with 10 bases between. This CDR3 has 13 amino acids. CDR3: CASSQSRTIEAFF. The CDR3 DNA reads as TGTGCCAGCAGCCAATCTCGGACAATCGAAGCTTTCTTT.

J is TRBJ1-2 and V is TRBV29-1, with D perhaps matching TRBD1 (5 bases). The V end lost 7 bases, the J end lost 6 bases, and 18 bases lay between the germline ends. CDR1 and CDR2 (germline): SQVTM, ANQGSEA. The CDR3 extends over 13 amino acids. The CDR3 loop is CSAPVGGVHGYTF. In nucleotides, the CDR3 is TGCAGCGCCCCCGTCGGGGGTGTTCATGGCTACACCTTC.

This chain joins TRBV5-5 and TRBJ1-2; 8 bases map to TRBD1. Germline V gene lookup returns CDR1 SGHKS and CDR2 YYEKEE (reference sequence). This CDR3 comprises 15 residues. V gave up 4 bases and J gave up 7 bases; unmatched junction bases: 12. CDR3: CASSGRAGGNTGYTF. In DNA form, the CDR3 reads TGTGCCAGCAGCGGGAGGGCAGGGGGCAATACTGGCTACACCTTC.

The chain employs TRBV5-1 and TRBJ2-5; D is perhaps TRBD1 (6 bases). The CDR3 is 13 residues long. Germline values: CDR1 SGHRS, CDR2 YFSETQ. The V end was cut by 3 bases, the J end by 5 bases, with 11 bases between. CDR3 residues: CASSYLDRETQYF. The CDR3 DNA reads TGCGCCAGCAGCTATCTCGACAGGGAGACCCAGTACTTC.

The CDR3 DNA follows: TGTGCCAGCAGTGCGAGACAGGGGGGTTCAGGAAACACCATATATTTT. It codes for CASSARQGGSGNTIYF. The chain has TRBV6-1 and TRBJ1-3, with 9 bases aligning to TRBD1. Trimming cost V 4 bases and J 4 bases; bases outside gene matches: 8. The CDR3 loop spans 16 amino acids. CDR1 is MNHNS and CDR2 is SASEGT in the germline V gene.

V usage is TRBV19 and J usage is TRBJ1-1; no definite D call. Trimming took 7 bases from V and 1 from J, leaving 10 bases between them. CDR1 and CDR2 from the germline V gene are LNHDA and SQIVND (reference sequence). The CDR3 is 13 residues long. CDR3 residues: CASTWGGNTEAFF. Written as DNA, the CDR3 is TGTGCCAGTACCTGGGGAGGGAACACTGAAGCTTTCTTT.

The chain is built from TRBV5-1 and TRBJ1-1; TRBD1 might be the D (6 bases). The germline V and J ends were trimmed by 4 bases and 5 bases, with 12 bases remaining between them. CDR3 length equals 13 residues. Per germline, CDR1 SGHRS and CDR2 YFSETQ. CDR3 in DNA: TGCGCCAGCAGCAGCAGGGGTAGGACTGAAGCTTTCTTT. It encodes CASSSRGRTEAFF.

This clone was recorded only once. The chain employs TRBV6-5 and TRBJ1-1, with D tentatively TRBD1 (5 bases). The CDR3 runs to 11 residues. Germline CDR1 reads MNHEY; CDR2 reads SVGAGI. Deletions cut 5 bases from V and 11 bases from J, with 12 bases between. The CDR3 reads CASSEPGRAFF. CDR3 in DNA: TGTGCCAGCAGTGAGCCAGGGCGTGCTTTCTTT.

In this sample, this clone turned up a few times. The rearrangement links TRBV30 to TRBJ1-1; D remains unclear. V was clipped by 0 bases and J by 3 bases, with 8 bases between them. The germline V gene encodes CDR1 GTSNPN and CDR2 SVGIG (reference sequence). The CDR3 has 13 residues. The DNA of the CDR3 is TGTGCCTGGAGTGTAAATTCTTACACTGAAGCTTTCTTT. Encoded protein: CAWSVNSYTEAFF.

This chain uses TRBV5-8 with TRBJ2-7; TRBD1 is a possible D gene (6 bases). From germline, CDR1 is SGHTS and CDR2 YDEGEE. The V end was cut by 3 bases, the J end by 0 bases, with 16 bases between. The length of the CDR3 is 16 residues. DNA for the CDR3: TGTGCCAGCAGCTCAGCCAGGGGTTTTAGCTCCTACGAGCAGTACTTC. Its protein product is CASSSARGFSSYEQYF.

The chain links TRBV18 to TRBJ1-4; D is possibly TRBD1 (5 bases). Germline V gene data show CDR1 as KGHSH and CDR2 as LQKENI. This CDR3 is 14 amino acids long. Trimming took 0 bases from V and 8 from J, leaving 10 bases between them. The CDR3 region is CASSPPPHREKLFF. The CDR3 nucleotides read TGTGCCAGCTCACCACCACCGCACAGGGAAAAACTGTTTTTT.

This sequence joins TRBV28 and TRBJ2-1; 7 nucleotides align to TRBD1. The CDR3 runs to 15 residues. Germline-derived CDR1 and CDR2 are MDHEN and SYDVKM. The J segment lost 4 bases and the V segment lost 4 bases, leaving 7 bases of the junction unmatched. Here the CDR3 DNA reads TGTGCCAGCAGTTCCCTCACAGGGGTATACAATGAGCAGTTCTTC. Translated, it gives CASSSLTGVYNEQFF.

J is TRBJ2-3 and V is TRBV7-9; 11 nucleotides agree with TRBD1. The CDR3 runs 17 residues. V gave up 8 bases and J gave up 3 bases; unmatched junction bases: 13. CDR1 is SEHNR, CDR2 FQNEAQ, per germline (reference sequence). CDR3 in DNA: TGTGCCAGCTCACTTCCTCCCCGGGACAGGGGGACAGATACGCAGTATTTT. Protein: CASSLPPRDRGTDTQYF.

V is TRBV27 and J is TRBJ2-6; 8 positions agree with TRBD2. The V and J ends lost 6 bases and 0 bases, in that order; junction bases with no gene match: 16. The CDR3 spans 20 residues. Looked up from germline, CDR1 is MNHEY and CDR2 is SMNVEV (reference sequence). The CDR3 spells CASSRASRGLVLSGANVLTF. As DNA, the CDR3 is TGTGCCAGCAGCCGAGCTAGTAGGGGACTAGTCCTCTCTGGGGCCAACGTCCTGACTTTC.

V is TRBV5-1 and J is TRBJ2-7, with D tentatively TRBD2 (7 bases). The CDR3 totals 15 residues. Germline V gene sequence: CDR1 SGHRS, CDR2 YFSETQ. V lost 4 bases, J lost 4 bases, and 18 bases lay in between. CDR3 region: CASSPGGGGSYEQYF. CDR3 nucleotides: TGCGCCAGCAGCCCGGGGGGAGGGGGTTCGTACGAGCAGTACTTC. Full variable domain (missing parts from reference TRBV5-1 and TRBJ2-7): KAGVTQTPRYLIKTRGQQVTLSCSPISGHRSVSWYQQTPGQGLQFLFEYFSETQRNKGNFPGRFSGRQFSNSRSEMNVSTLELGDSALYLCASSPGGGGSYEQYFGPGTRLTVT.

The rearrangement joins TRBV9 to TRBJ1-4; D is unresolved. In germline, CDR1 is SGDLS, CDR2 YYNGEE. This CDR3 has 15 amino acids. V was clipped by 3 bases and J by 0 bases, with 9 bases between them. The CDR3, as DNA: TGTGCCAGCAGCGCGGGAGTAGCAACTAATGAAAAACTGTTTTTT. This encodes CASSAGVATNEKLFF.

About this clone: The same CDR3 is also encoded by other DNA sequences in this sample. The rearrangement links TRBV2 to TRBJ2-5; 8 bases line up with TRBD1. The V gene end was trimmed by 3 bases and the J gene end by 5 bases; junction bases not matched to a gene: 8. The V gene's germline CDR1 is SNHLY and CDR2 FYNNEI. The CDR3 is 15 residues long. This CDR3 is CASSDGQGAWETQYF. The CDR3 coding sequence is TGTGCCAGCAGTGATGGGCAGGGGGCATGGGAGACCCAGTACTTC.

This sequence joins TRBV6-5 and TRBJ1-1; D is perhaps TRBD1 (6 bases). In germline, CDR1 is MNHEY, CDR2 SVGAGI. The CDR3 covers 14 residues. The V gene lost 6 bases and the J gene lost 1 base, with 12 bases spanning the gap. The CDR3 spells CASRLGARNTEAFF. The CDR3, as DNA: TGTGCCAGCAGACTGGGGGCAAGGAACACTGAAGCTTTCTTT.

The V and J genes are TRBV9 and TRBJ1-3, with unresolved D. Germline CDR1 is SGDLS and CDR2 is YYNGEE. Trimming took 0 bases from V and 0 from J, leaving 10 bases between them. CDR3 length: 16 residues. As DNA, the CDR3 is TGTGCCAGCAGCGTAGGTGGAGCCCACTCTGGAAACACCATATATTTT. Translation gives CASSVGGAHSGNTIYF.

The V gene is TRBV6-1, the J gene TRBJ1-2; no clear D. Trimming removed 0 bases from V and 4 bases from J, with 12 bases in between. The CDR3 length is 15 residues. CDR1 MNHNS and CDR2 SASEGT come from the germline V gene. The CDR3 loop reads CASSEAPSSFYGYTF. The CDR3, as DNA: TGTGCCAGCAGTGAAGCGCCGAGCTCTTTCTATGGCTACACCTTC.